The entry below gives a single T cell receptor beta chain sequence along with its context. The antigen remains unidentified. The sample comes from a study of cytomegalovirus exposure and HLA in healthy donors. Primers included in the PCR were 60 Vbeta and 13 Jbeta primers. Assay: immunoSEQ multiplex PCR; the TCRdb copy retains only in-frame clones and omits some. The table includes more than 150,000 clones, about three quarters detected once. The CDR3 contains 18 residues. Unmatched junction bases numbered 11, after V lost 4 bases and J lost 1 base. The germline V gene encodes CDR1 MNHEY and CDR2 SMNVEV (reference sequence). General study results and limits: Later analysis identified a missense DCLRE1C variant that was linked to TCR beta V- and J-gene trimming.

The sequenced sample consisted of PBMCs. The TCR comes from a man between 18 and 35 years old in good health and CMV-seronegative. V gene TRBV27 combines with J gene TRBJ1-2; 11 nucleotides align to TRBD1. As DNA, the CDR3 is TGTGCCAGCAGTTCCCCAGGGACAGGGGGTGTTGGTAACTATGGCTACACCTTC. Protein sequence: CASSSPGTGGVGNYGYTF.